The 24 T cell receptor beta chains reported below all come from one sample, sequenced in a study of blood T cells in healthy people across ages. A second PCR, run for roughly 7 to 11 cycles, used a sample-barcoded 5' primer plus a J-beta primer mix. One entry per CDR3 protein results from TCRdb running MiXCR on the 5' RACE reads. Found here are some 640,000 distinct CDR3 sequences, roughly 49% of them singletons; the top ten hold approximately 32%. Source material: blood. These TCRs come from a woman aged 60-75 years in good health.

The rearrangement joins TRBV7-9 to TRBJ2-3, with D perhaps given as TRBD1 or TRBD2 (5 bases each). Germline assignment: CDR1 SEHNR and CDR2 FQNEAQ (reference sequence). The V end was cut by 8 bases, the J end by 5 bases, with 17 bases between. The CDR3 consists of 14 residues. CDR3 sequence: CASSTGQSEDTQYF. The CDR3, as DNA: TGTGCCAGCTCGACGGGGCAGAGTGAAGATACGCAGTATTTT.

This sequence joins TRBV20-1 and TRBJ2-1; D call uncertain. V dropped 6 bases and J dropped 7 bases, with 16 bases sitting between them. This CDR3 contains 13 residues. Germline assignment: CDR1 DFQATT and CDR2 SNEGSKA (reference sequence). The CDR3 region has the DNA TGCAGTGCGACCCGGGCCCATCCGAATGAGCAGTTCTTC. Amino acids: CSATRAHPNEQFF.

The rearrangement uses TRBV11-2 and TRBJ2-1; 10 nucleotides agree with TRBD2. The CDR3 has 19 residues. J was trimmed by 0 bases and V by 0 bases; bases with no gene match: 8. CDR1 SGHAT and CDR2 FQNNGV come from the germline V gene. The CDR3 sequence: CASSLDFTSGMSSYNEQFF. CDR3 DNA sequence: TGTGCCAGCAGCTTAGATTTCACTAGCGGGATGAGCTCCTACAATGAGCAGTTCTTC.

The genes are TRBV7-2 and TRBJ2-3; D not resolved. With 0 bases removed from V and 7 bases from J, the gap between germline ends came to 8 bases. In germline, CDR1 is SGHTA, CDR2 FQGNSA. There are 13 residues in the CDR3. This CDR3 reads CASSLADPNTQYF. The CDR3 nucleotides are TGTGCCAGCAGCTTAGCCGACCCTAATACGCAGTATTTT.

V gene TRBV7-9 combines with J gene TRBJ2-3; 14 bases fit TRBD2. The length of the CDR3 is 16 residues. V dropped 5 bases and J dropped 3; count of bases not matched to a gene: 4. CDR1 SEHNR and CDR2 FQNEAQ come from the germline V gene (reference sequence). CDR3 sequence: CASSQTSGRETDTQYF. CDR3 in DNA: TGTGCCAGCAGCCAGACTAGCGGGAGGGAAACAGATACGCAGTATTTT.

The chain has TRBV20-1 and TRBJ2-5, with no clear D. Trimming cost V 3 bases and J 3 bases, with 5 bases left between them. This CDR3 contains 11 residues. Germline V gene data show CDR1 as DFQATT and CDR2 as SNEGSKA (reference sequence). In DNA, the CDR3 is TGCAGTGCTAGTGAAGAAGAGACCCAGTACTTC. As protein: CSASEEETQYF.

The V call is TRBV29-1, the J call TRBJ1-1; D not certain. The CDR3 extends over 11 amino acids. Germline loops: CDR1 SQVTM, CDR2 ANQGSEA. V dropped 8 bases and J dropped 4 bases, with 11 bases sitting between them. This CDR3 is CSTNTGTEAFF. CDR3 sequence (DNA): TGCAGCACAAATACGGGCACTGAAGCTTTCTTT.

The genes are TRBV20-1 and TRBJ2-1; D gene uncertain. The V gene lost 5 bases and the J gene lost 0 bases, with 14 bases spanning the gap. Germline lookup yields CDR1 DFQATT and CDR2 SNEGSKA (reference sequence). The CDR3 totals 15 residues. The CDR3 DNA sequence: TGCAGTGCTGTCAGTCCAATGAGCTCCTACAATGAGCAGTTCTTC. It yields the protein CSAVSPMSSYNEQFF.

V is TRBV6-2 or TRBV6-3 and J is TRBJ2-5; D is perhaps TRBD1 or TRBD2 (5 bases each). From germline, CDR1 is MNHEY and CDR2 SVGEGT. This CDR3 spans 14 amino acids. V dropped 6 bases and J dropped 0 bases, with 11 bases sitting between them. The CDR3 DNA is TGTGCCAGCAGCGGTTGGGGGTACCAAGAGACCCAGTACTTC. The encoded protein is CASSGWGYQETQYF.

This clonotype was picked up a small number of times. This chain joins TRBV7-2 and TRBJ2-2; D perhaps matches TRBD2 (5 bases). Germline CDR1 reads SGHTA; CDR2 reads FQGNSA. CDR3 length: 15 residues. The V gene lost 5 bases and the J gene lost 2 bases, with 12 bases spanning the gap. CDR3 nucleotides: TGTGCCAGCAGCCCCTCCGGGGTAAACACCGGGGAGCTGTTTTTT. It is translated as CASSPSGVNTGELFF.

The V call is TRBV5-1, the J call TRBJ2-5; D is possibly TRBD2 (5 bases). In germline, CDR1 is SGHRS, CDR2 YFSETQ. V dropped 0 bases and J dropped 3 bases, with 9 bases sitting between them. The CDR3 has 14 amino acids. CDR3 nucleotide sequence: TGCGCCAGCAGCTTGGAAGCCGGGAAAGAGACCCAGTACTTC. The encoded protein is CASSLEAGKETQYF.

The rearrangement uses TRBV20-1 and TRBJ2-7, with TRBD1 identical over 11 bases. Germline assignment: CDR1 DFQATT and CDR2 SNEGSKA (reference sequence). This CDR3 spans 14 amino acids. After removal of 3 bases from V and 7 bases from J, the junction contained 8 bases not matched to a gene. CDR3 loop: CSARAGQGAQEQYF. For the CDR3, the DNA is TGCAGTGCTAGGGCCGGACAGGGGGCGCAAGAGCAGTACTTC.

V usage is TRBV10-3 and J usage is TRBJ2-3; 9 bases are a match to TRBD2. The CDR3 has 17 residues. Germline CDR1 is ENHRY and CDR2 is SYGVKD. Trimming took 0 bases from V and 1 from J; bases not matched to a gene: 5. In DNA, the CDR3 is TGTGCCATCAGTGAGTCACGACTAGCGGAGGGCACAGATACGCAGTATTTT. The encoded protein is CAISESRLAEGTDTQYF.

The chain recombines TRBV10-3 with TRBJ1-1; weak D call: TRBD1 (5 bases). Germline lookup yields CDR1 ENHRY and CDR2 SYGVKD. The length of the CDR3 is 14 residues. V was clipped by 2 bases and J by 1 base, with 8 bases between them. The CDR3 reads CAISEQGSNTEAFF. The CDR3 DNA reads TGTGCCATCAGTGAGCAGGGATCGAACACTGAAGCTTTCTTT.

In DNA form, the CDR3 reads TGTGCCAGCAGCCCCTTGTCCGGGACAGGGTTGGGGGCCAACGTCCTGACTTTC. Its translation is CASSPLSGTGLGANVLTF. The chain recombines TRBV6-1 with TRBJ2-6; 9 nucleotides agree with TRBD1. V lost 6 bases to trimming and J lost 4 bases; unmatched junction nucleotides: 13. The germline CDR1 and CDR2 sequences are MNHNS and SASEGT. The CDR3 runs to 18 residues.

This rearrangement joins TRBV20-1 to TRBJ2-7, with unresolved D. This CDR3 region has 14 residues. Per the germline V gene, CDR1 is DFQATT and CDR2 is SNEGSKA (reference sequence). V lost 6 bases, J lost 7 bases, and 22 bases lay in between. DNA for the CDR3: TGCAGTGCCAGTGGGCCGACCTCCTACAATGAGCAGTACTTC. It specifies CSASGPTSYNEQYF.

This clonotype has ten or more counts. V gene TRBV6-2 or TRBV6-3 combines with J gene TRBJ2-1; possibly TRBD2 for D (6 bases). With 0 bases removed from V and 2 bases from J, the gap between germline ends came to 23 bases. Germline V gene data show CDR1 as MNHEY and CDR2 as SVGEGT. CDR3 length equals 20 residues. The CDR3 DNA reads TGTGCCAGCAGTTACTCGAAACGCGGTTCGGGGGTAAATCCCTACAATGAGCAGTTCTTC. It specifies CASSYSKRGSGVNPYNEQFF.

This clonotype was seen a single time. The junction differs from germline at one of its ends, possibly a read error. The chain is built from TRBV5-1 and TRBJ2-1, with 9 bases fitting TRBD2. The CDR3 is 15 residues long. Germline V gives CDR1 SGHRS, CDR2 YFSETQ. CDR3 residues: CASGLAGGRGHEQFF. The DNA of the CDR3 is TGCGCCAGCGGCTTGGCCGGCGGGAGGGGGCATGAGCAGTTCTTC.

This clonotype appeared many times. The CDR3 nucleotides read TGTGCCAGCAGCCAAGATCCCAGCTCTACTAACTATGGCTACACGTCGAAAGGCTACACCTTC. This codes for CASSQDPSSTNYGYTSKGYTF. The chain recombines TRBV4-2 with TRBJ1-2; D not resolved. V dropped 0 bases and J dropped 8 bases, with 34 bases sitting between them. CDR3 size: 21 residues. Germline V gene sequence: CDR1 LGHNA, CDR2 YNFKEQ.

V and J are TRBV28 and TRBJ2-4; maybe TRBD1 (5 bases). The J call may be incorrect, as the DNA end agrees better with TRBJ2-7. The length of the CDR3 is 17 residues. Germline loops: CDR1 MDHEN, CDR2 SYDVKM. The CDR3 region is CASSELMGRAANYEQYF. For the CDR3, the DNA is TGTGCCAGCAGCGAATTAATGGGCAGGGCCGCCAACTACGAGCAGTACTTC.

On this clonotype itself: At one of its ends the junction is not consistent with the germline gene, which may arise from a read error. The J gene is TRBJ2-4, the V gene TRBV5-6, with 8 positions matching TRBD1. This CDR3 comprises 15 residues. The V gene's germline CDR1 is SGHDT and CDR2 YYEEEE. This CDR3 reads CVSSWTGKAKNIQYF. The CDR3 DNA reads TGTGTCAGCAGCTGGACAGGGAAAGCCAAAAACATTCAGTACTTC.

The rearrangement joins TRBV7-3 to TRBJ2-5; D is perhaps TRBD2 (7 bases). The CDR3 sequence is 13 residues long. Germline CDR1 and CDR2: SGHTA and FQGTGA. V lost 5 bases, J lost 7 bases, and 14 bases lay in between. The CDR3 region has the DNA TGTGCCAGCAGCCAAAATAGGGGGGGGACCCAGTACTTC. It encodes CASSQNRGGTQYF.

A word on this clonotype: A junction end diverges from the germline sequence, so it may reflect a read error. V and J are TRBV15 and TRBJ2-7; 10 bases map to TRBD2. Germline assignment: CDR1 LNHNV and CDR2 YYDKDF (reference sequence). The CDR3 is 14 amino acids. CDR3 amino acids: CATSRVAGGYERYF. CDR3 sequence (DNA): TGTGCCACCAGCAGGGTAGCGGGAGGCTACGAGCGGTACTTC.

The rearrangement links TRBV27 to TRBJ2-2; 7 positions agree with TRBD2. The CDR3 extends over 15 amino acids. V lost 5 bases and J lost 5; bases outside the gene matches: 8. Germline-derived CDR1 and CDR2 are MNHEY and SMNVEV (reference sequence). For the CDR3, the DNA is TGTGCCAGCAGTCTGACTAGCCCCCGAACCGGGGAGCTGTTTTTT. This encodes CASSLTSPRTGELFF.